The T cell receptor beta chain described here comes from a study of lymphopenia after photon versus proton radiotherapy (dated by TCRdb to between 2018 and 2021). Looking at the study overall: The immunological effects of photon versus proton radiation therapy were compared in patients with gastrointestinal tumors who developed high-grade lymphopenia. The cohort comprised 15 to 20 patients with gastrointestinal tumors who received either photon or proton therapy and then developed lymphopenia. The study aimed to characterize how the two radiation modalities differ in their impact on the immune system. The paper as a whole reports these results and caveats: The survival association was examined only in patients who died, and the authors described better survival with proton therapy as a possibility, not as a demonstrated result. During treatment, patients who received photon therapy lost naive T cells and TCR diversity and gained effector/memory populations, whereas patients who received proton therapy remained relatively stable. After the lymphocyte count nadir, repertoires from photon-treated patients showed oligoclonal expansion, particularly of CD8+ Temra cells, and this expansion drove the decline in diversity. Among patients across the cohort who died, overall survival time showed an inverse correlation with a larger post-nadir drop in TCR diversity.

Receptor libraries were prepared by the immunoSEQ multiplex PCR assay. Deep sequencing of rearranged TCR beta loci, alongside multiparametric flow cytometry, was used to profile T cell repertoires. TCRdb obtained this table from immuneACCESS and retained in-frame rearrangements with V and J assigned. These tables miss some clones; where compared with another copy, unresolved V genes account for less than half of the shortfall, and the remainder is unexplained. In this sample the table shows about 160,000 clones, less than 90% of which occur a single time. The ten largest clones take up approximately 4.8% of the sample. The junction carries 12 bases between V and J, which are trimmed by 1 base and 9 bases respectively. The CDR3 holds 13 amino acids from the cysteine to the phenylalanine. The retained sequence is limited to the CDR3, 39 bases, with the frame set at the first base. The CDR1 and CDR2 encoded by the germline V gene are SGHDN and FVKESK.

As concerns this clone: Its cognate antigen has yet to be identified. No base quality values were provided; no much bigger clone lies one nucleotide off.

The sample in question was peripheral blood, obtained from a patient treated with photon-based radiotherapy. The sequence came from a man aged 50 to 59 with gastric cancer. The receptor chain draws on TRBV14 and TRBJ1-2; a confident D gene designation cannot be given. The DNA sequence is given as TGTGCCAGCAGCCAAGTTTTTACGGAGCGCTACACCTTC. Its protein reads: CASSQVFTERYTF. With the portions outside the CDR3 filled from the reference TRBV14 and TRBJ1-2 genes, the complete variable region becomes EAGVTQFPSHSVIEKGQTVTLRCDPISGHDNLYWYRRVMGKEIKFLLHFVKESKQDESGMPNNRFLAERTGGTYSTLKVQPAELEDSGVYFCASSQVFTERYTFGSGTRLTVV.